Presented here are 11 T cell receptor beta chains from one specimen sequenced in a study of T cells in Graves' hyperthyroidism and ophthalmopathy. Amplification of TCR beta CDR3 regions was performed using RNA transcripts as template. The TCR CDR3 first-round RT-PCR relied on the HTBI primer set. TCRdb re-analysed the multiplex PCR reads in MiXCR, keeping a single row per CDR3 protein. The data contain 400,000 to 550,000 distinct CDR3 sequences, approximately 15% of them seen just once; the ten biggest clones take up less than 20%. Sequencing input: blood. Receptors were obtained from a young woman with Graves' hyperthyroidism.

The CDR3 DNA reads TGCGCCAGCAGCTTCACAGGGACTATCGACACTGAAGCTTTCTTT. It encodes CASSFTGTIDTEAFF. This chain uses TRBV5-1 with TRBJ1-1, with D perhaps TRBD1 (6 bases). The CDR3 is 15 amino acids. The V gene's germline CDR1 is SGHRS and CDR2 YFSETQ. V dropped 2 bases and J dropped 3 bases, with 14 bases sitting between them. Full variable domain (missing parts from reference TRBV5-1 and TRBJ1-1): KAGVTQTPRYLIKTRGQQVTLSCSPISGHRSVSWYQQTPGQGLQFLFEYFSETQRNKGNFPGRFSGRQFSNSRSEMNVSTLELGDSALYLCASSFTGTIDTEAFFGQGTRLTVV.

At least ten counts were recorded for this clonotype. The rearrangement uses TRBV5-1 and TRBJ1-2; TRBD1 matches at 7 bases. The CDR3 extends over 13 amino acids. J was trimmed by 6 bases and V by 4 bases; bases with no gene match: 6. Per germline, CDR1 SGHRS and CDR2 YFSETQ. CDR3 nucleotides: TGCGCCAGCAGCGGGGGGACAGAGAATGGCTACACCTTC. This gives the protein CASSGGTENGYTF.

This chain links TRBV7-2 with TRBJ2-7, with D perhaps assigned TRBD1 or TRBD2 (6 bases each). The CDR3 consists of 14 residues. Germline V gene lookup returns CDR1 SGHTA and CDR2 FQGNSA. Trimming pared 6 bases from V and 3 bases from J, leaving 15 bases between. CDR3 nucleotide sequence: TGTGCCAGCAGGGTTGGGGGGACAAGCTACGAGCAGTACTTC. This encodes CASRVGGTSYEQYF.

In this sample, this clonotype turned up a few times. The rearrangement uses TRBV10-2 and TRBJ2-3, with 10 bases aligning to TRBD2. Germline-derived CDR1 and CDR2 are WSHSY and SAAADI. The ends lost 3 bases at V and 5 bases at J; junction bases unmatched: 2. This CDR3 region has 14 residues. CDR3 sequence (DNA): TGCGCCAGCAGTGAAGCGGGAGGGAGAGATACGCAGTATTTT. This codes for CASSEAGGRDTQYF.

This clonotype was seen many times. The genes are TRBV20-1 and TRBJ1-1; unclear D gene. The V end lost 1 base, the J end lost 3 bases, and 6 bases lay between the germline ends. This CDR3 is 12 amino acids long. CDR1 is DFQATT, CDR2 SNEGSKA, per germline (reference sequence). CDR3 sequence (DNA): TGCAGTGCTAGAGGGAGGTACACTGAAGCTTTCTTT. It translates to CSARGRYTEAFF.

This clonotype was observed at least ten times. V is TRBV29-1 and J is TRBJ2-5, with TRBD1 matching over 7 bases. The CDR3 has 15 residues. CDR1 and CDR2 (germline): SQVTM, ANQGSEA. V was pared by 1 base and J by 5 bases, with 10 bases of the junction left unmatched. The DNA of the CDR3 is TGCAGCGTTGAAGTGTTACAGGGGAAGCGGGAGACCCAGTACTTC. Its protein is CSVEVLQGKRETQYF. Variable domain in full (rest from reference TRBV29-1 and TRBJ2-5): SAVISQKPSRDICQRGTSLTIQCQVDSQVTMMFWYRQQPGQSLTLIATANQGSEATYESGFVIDKFPISRPNLTFSTLTVSNMSPEDSSIYLCSVEVLQGKRETQYFGPGTRLLVL.

The chain uses TRBV27 and TRBJ1-3; D is ambiguous. V lost 5 bases and J 4 bases, leaving 12 bases between the germline ends. The CDR3 covers 14 residues. Germline CDR1 is MNHEY and CDR2 is SMNVEV (reference sequence). The CDR3 nucleotides read TGTGCCAGCAGTGAGCGACACTTAGGAAACACCATATATTTT. Its protein is CASSERHLGNTIYF.

With respect to this clonotype: This may arise from a read error, as a much more abundant clone is one base away. In DNA form, the CDR3 reads TGTGCCAGCAGCTTAGCGGTAATCGGGGAGCCGTTTTTT. Translated, it gives CASSLAVIGEPFF. The gene calls are TRBV7-2 and TRBJ2-2, with D possibly being TRBD2 (5 bases). The germline CDR1 and CDR2 sequences are SGHTA and FQGNSA. The CDR3 extends over 13 amino acids.

This clonotype showed up just once. The gene calls are TRBV28 and TRBJ1-5; D remains ambiguous. The CDR3 totals 16 residues. Between the trimmed V and J ends, which lost 5 bases and 6 bases, there was a span of 20 bases. The V gene's germline CDR1 is MDHEN and CDR2 SYDVKM. As DNA, the CDR3 is TGTGCCAGCAGTCTACCTGATCGGAGGGCGGGTCAGCCCCAGCATTTT. Translating it yields CASSLPDRRAGQPQHF.

This clonotype was counted many times. The genes are TRBV20-1 and TRBJ2-1, with D possibly being TRBD2 (6 bases). V shed 5 bases and J shed 10 bases, with 21 bases lying between them. This CDR3 region has 14 residues. Germline CDR1 is DFQATT and CDR2 is SNEGSKA (reference sequence). Written as DNA, the CDR3 is TGCAGTGCTCCCCCCCGACTAGGCGTGGGCGAGCAGTTCTTC. Its protein is CSAPPRLGVGEQFF.

The sample holds many counts of this clonotype. J is TRBJ2-1 and V is TRBV30; a weak D match, TRBD1 (5 bases). CDR3 length: 15 amino acids. The germline gives CDR1 GTSNPN, CDR2 SVGIG (reference sequence). Trimming left V 0 bases short and J 0 bases short, with 9 bases between. In DNA, the CDR3 is TGTGCCTGGAGTGTAGGGGCGAGCTCCTACAATGAGCAGTTCTTC. It specifies CAWSVGASSYNEQFF.